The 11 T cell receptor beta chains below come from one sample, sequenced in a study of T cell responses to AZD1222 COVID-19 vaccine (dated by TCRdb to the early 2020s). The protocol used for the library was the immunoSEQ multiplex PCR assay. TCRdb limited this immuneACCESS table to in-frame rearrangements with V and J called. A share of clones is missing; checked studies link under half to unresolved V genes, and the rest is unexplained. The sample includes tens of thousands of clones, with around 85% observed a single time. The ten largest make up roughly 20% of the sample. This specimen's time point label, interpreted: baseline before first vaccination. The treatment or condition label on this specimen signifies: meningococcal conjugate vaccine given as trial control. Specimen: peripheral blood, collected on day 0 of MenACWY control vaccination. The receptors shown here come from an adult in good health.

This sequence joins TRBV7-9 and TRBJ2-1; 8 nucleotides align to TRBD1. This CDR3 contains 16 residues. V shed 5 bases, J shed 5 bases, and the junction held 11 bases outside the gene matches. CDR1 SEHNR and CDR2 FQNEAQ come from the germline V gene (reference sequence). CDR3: CASSTQGGQVNNEQFF. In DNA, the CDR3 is TGTGCCAGCAGCACTCAGGGGGGACAGGTCAACAATGAGCAGTTCTTC.

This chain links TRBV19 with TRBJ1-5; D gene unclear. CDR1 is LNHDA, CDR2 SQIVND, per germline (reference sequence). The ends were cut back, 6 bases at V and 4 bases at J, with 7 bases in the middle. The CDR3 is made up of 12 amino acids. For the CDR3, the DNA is TGTGCCAGTAGACAGAGAAATCAGCCCCAGCATTTT. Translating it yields CASRQRNQPQHF.

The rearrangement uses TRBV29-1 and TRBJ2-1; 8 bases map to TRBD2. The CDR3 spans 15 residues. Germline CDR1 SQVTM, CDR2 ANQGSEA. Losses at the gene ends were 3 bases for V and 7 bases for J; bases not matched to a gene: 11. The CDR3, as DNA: TGCAGCGTTGACAGGGCTAGCGGGCCTTTTAATGAGCAGTTCTTC. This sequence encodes CSVDRASGPFNEQFF.

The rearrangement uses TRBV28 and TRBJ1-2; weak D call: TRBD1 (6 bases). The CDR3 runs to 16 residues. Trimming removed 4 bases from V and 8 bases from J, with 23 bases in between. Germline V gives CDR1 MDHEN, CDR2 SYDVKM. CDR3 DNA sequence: TGTGCCAGCAGTTCCGCCGCGATGGTCCAAGGGGGAGGCTACACCTTC. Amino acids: CASSSAAMVQGGGYTF.

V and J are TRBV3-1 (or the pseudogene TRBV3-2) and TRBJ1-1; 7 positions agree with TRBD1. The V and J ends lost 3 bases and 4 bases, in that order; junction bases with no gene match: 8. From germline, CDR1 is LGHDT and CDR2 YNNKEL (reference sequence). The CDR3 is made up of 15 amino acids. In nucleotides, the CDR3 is TGTGCCAGCAGCCACCGGGACAGATCGTTCACTGAAGCTTTCTTT. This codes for CASSHRDRSFTEAFF.

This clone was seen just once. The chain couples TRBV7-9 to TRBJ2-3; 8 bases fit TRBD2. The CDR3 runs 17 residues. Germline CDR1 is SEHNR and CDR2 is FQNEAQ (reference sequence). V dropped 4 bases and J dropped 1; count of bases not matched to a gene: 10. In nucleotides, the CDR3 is TGTGCCAGCAGCTCCCGGCGGGAGGAGGGTGGCACAGATACGCAGTATTTT. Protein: CASSSRREEGGTDTQYF.

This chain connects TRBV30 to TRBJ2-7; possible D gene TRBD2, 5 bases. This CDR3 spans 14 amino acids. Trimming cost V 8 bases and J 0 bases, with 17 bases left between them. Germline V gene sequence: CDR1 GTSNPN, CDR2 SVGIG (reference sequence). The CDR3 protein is CAGQVALSSYEQYF. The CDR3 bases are TGTGCCGGTCAAGTAGCGTTGAGCTCCTACGAGCAGTACTTC.

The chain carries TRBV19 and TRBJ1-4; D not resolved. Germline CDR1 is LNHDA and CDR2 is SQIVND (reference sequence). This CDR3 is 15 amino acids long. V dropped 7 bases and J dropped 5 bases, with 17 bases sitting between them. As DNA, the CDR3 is TGTGCCAGTAAGACCGACCAGACGCCCAATGAAAAACTGTTTTTT. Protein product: CASKTDQTPNEKLFF.

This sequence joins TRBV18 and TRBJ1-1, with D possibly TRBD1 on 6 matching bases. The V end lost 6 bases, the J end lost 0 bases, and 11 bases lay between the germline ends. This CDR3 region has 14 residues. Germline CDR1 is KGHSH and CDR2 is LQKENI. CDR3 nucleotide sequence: TGTGCCAGCTCCTCGGGACACTTGAACACTGAAGCTTTCTTT. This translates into CASSSGHLNTEAFF. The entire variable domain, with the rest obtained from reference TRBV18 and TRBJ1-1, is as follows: NAGVMQNPRHLVRRRGQEARLRCSPMKGHSHVYWYRQLPEEGLKFMVYLQKENIIDESGMPKERFSAEFPKEGPSILRIQQVVRGDSAAYFCASSSGHLNTEAFFGQGTRLTVV.

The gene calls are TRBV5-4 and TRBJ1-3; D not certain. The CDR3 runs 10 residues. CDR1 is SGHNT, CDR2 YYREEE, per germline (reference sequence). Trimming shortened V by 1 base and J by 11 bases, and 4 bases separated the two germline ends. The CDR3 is CASSLSAIYF. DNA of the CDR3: TGTGCCAGCAGCTTGTCAGCCATATATTTT.

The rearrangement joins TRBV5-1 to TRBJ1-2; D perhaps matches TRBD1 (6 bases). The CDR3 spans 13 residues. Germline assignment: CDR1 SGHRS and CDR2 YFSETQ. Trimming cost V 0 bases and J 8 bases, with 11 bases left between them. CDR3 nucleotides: TGCGCCAGCAGCTTGGCACAGGGTGAGGGCTACACCTTC. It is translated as CASSLAQGEGYTF.